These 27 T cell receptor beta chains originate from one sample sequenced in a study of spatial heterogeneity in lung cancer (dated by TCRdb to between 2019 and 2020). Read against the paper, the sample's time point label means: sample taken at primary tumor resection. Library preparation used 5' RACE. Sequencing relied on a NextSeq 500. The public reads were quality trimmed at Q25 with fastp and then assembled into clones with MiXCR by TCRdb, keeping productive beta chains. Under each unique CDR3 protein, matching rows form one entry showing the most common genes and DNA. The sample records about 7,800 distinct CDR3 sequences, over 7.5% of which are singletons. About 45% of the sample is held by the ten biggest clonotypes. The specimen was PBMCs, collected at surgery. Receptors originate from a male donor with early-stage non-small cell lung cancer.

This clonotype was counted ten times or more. As DNA, the CDR3 is TGTGCCAGCTCACCACGCTTGAATGAGCAGTTCTTC. It yields the protein CASSPRLNEQFF. The chain uses TRBV18 and TRBJ2-1; no clear D. This CDR3 has 12 amino acids. The V end lost 1 base, the J end lost 7 bases, and 5 bases lay between the germline ends. Germline V gives CDR1 KGHSH, CDR2 LQKENI.

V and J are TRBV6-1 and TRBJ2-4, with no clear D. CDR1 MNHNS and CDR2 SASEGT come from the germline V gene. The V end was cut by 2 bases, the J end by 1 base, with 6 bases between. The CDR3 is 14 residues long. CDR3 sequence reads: CASSEWGAKNIQYF. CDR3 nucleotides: TGTGCCAGCAGTGAATGGGGTGCCAAAAACATTCAGTACTTC.

CDR3 sequence: CSARRSGTRRFNNEQFF. The CDR3 region has the DNA TGCAGCGCCCGCCGATCAGGGACTAGACGGTTCAACAATGAGCAGTTCTTC. The chain uses TRBV29-1 and TRBJ2-1, with 8 nucleotides matching TRBD2. The CDR3 has 17 amino acids. V lost 7 bases and J lost 5; bases outside the gene matches: 19. The germline V gene encodes CDR1 SQVTM and CDR2 ANQGSEA.

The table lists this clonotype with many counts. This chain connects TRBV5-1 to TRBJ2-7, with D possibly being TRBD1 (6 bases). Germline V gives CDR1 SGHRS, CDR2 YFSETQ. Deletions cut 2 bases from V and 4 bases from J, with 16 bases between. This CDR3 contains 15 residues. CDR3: CASSLQGESRYEQYF. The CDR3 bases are TGCGCCAGCAGCTTACAGGGCGAGTCCAGATACGAGCAGTACTTC.

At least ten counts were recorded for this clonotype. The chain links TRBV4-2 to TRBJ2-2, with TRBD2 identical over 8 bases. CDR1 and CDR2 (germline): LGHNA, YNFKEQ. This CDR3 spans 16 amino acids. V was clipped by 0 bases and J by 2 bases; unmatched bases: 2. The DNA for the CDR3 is TGTGCCAGCAGCCAAGAAATAGCGGGAAACACCGGGGAGCTGTTTTTT. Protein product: CASSQEIAGNTGELFF.

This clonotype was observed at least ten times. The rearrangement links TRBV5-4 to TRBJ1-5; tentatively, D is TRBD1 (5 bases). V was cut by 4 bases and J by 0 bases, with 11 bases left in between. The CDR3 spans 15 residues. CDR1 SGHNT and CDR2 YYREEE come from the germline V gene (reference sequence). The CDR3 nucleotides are TGTGCCAGCAGCGACAGCTTAGATAGCAATCAGCCCCAGCATTTT. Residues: CASSDSLDSNQPQHF.

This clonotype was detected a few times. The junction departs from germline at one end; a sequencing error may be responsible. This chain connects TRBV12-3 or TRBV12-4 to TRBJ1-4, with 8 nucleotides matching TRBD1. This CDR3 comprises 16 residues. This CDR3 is CVSSWGTGTPNEKLFF. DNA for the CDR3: TGTGTCAGCAGCTGGGGGACAGGTACACCTAATGAAAAACTGTTTTTT.

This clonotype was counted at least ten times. This chain's CDR3 is CASSPGTGGFEQFF. In DNA form, the CDR3 reads TGTGCCAGCAGCCCAGGGACAGGGGGCTTTGAGCAGTTCTTC. The genes are TRBV9 and TRBJ2-1; 12 bases map to TRBD1. Trimming removed 4 bases from V and 9 bases from J; junction bases left unmatched: 5. Germline V gene lookup returns CDR1 SGDLS and CDR2 YYNGEE. The CDR3 has 14 residues.

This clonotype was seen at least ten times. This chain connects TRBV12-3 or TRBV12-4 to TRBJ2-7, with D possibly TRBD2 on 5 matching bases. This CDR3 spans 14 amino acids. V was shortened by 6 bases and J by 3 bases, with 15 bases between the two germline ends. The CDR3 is CASSPGLALYEQYF. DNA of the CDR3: TGTGCCAGCAGCCCAGGACTGGCGCTCTACGAGCAGTACTTC.

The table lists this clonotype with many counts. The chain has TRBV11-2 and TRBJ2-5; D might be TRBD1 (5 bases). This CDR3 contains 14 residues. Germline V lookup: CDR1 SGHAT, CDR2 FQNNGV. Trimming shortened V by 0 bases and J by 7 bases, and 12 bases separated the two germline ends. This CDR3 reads CASSLDLQGLTQYF. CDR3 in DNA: TGTGCCAGCAGCTTAGATCTTCAGGGTCTGACCCAGTACTTC. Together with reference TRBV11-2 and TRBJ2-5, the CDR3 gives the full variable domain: EAGVAQSPRYKIIEKRQSVAFWCNPISGHATLYWYQQILGQGPKLLIQFQNNGVVDDSQLPKDRFSAERLKGVDSTLKIQPAKLEDSAVYLCASSLDLQGLTQYFGPGTRLLVL.

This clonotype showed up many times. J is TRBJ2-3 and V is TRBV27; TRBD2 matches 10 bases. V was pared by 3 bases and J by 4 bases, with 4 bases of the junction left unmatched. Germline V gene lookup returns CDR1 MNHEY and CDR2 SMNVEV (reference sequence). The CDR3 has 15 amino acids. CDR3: CASSFRAGGADTQYF. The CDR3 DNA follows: TGTGCCAGCAGTTTCCGAGCGGGAGGGGCAGATACGCAGTATTTT.

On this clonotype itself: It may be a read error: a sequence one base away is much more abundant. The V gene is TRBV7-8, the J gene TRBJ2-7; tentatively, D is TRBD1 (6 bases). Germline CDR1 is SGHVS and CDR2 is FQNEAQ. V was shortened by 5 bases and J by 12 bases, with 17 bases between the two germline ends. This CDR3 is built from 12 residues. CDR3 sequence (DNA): TGTGCCAGCAGCGAGCGAACAGGGTACCTGTACTTC. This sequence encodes CASSERTGYLYF.

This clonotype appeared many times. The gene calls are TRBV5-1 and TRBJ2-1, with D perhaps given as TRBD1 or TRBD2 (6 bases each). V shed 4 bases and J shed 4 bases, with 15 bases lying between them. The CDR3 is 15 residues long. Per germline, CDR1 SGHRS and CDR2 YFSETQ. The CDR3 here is CASSGGLDNYNEQFF. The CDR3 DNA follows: TGCGCCAGCAGCGGGGGGCTGGATAATTACAATGAGCAGTTCTTC.

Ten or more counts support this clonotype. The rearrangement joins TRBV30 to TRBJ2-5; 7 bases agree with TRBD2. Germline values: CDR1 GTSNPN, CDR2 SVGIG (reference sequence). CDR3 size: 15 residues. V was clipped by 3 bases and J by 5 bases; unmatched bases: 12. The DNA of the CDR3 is TGTGCCTGGAGCCCGGGGGGAGGGATAGGGGAGACCCAGTACTTC. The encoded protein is CAWSPGGGIGETQYF.

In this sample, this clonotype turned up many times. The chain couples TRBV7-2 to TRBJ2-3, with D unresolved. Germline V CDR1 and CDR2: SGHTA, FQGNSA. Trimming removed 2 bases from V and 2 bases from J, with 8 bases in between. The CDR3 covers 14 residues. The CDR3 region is CASSLRAFTDTQYF. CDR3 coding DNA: TGTGCCAGCAGCTTACGGGCCTTCACAGATACGCAGTATTTT.

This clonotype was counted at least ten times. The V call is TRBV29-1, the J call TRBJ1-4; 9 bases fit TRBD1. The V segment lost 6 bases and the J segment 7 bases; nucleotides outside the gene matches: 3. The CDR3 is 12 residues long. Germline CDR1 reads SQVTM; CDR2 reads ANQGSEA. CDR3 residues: CSVWTGAEKLFF. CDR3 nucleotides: TGCAGCGTCTGGACAGGGGCTGAAAAACTGTTTTTT.

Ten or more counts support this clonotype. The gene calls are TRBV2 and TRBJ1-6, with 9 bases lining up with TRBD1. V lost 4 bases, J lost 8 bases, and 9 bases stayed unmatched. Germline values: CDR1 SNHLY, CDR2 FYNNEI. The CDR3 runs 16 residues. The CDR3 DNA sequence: TGTGCCAGCAGTGGTCGGGACAGGGTTTATGATTCACCCCTCCACTTT. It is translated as CASSGRDRVYDSPLHF.

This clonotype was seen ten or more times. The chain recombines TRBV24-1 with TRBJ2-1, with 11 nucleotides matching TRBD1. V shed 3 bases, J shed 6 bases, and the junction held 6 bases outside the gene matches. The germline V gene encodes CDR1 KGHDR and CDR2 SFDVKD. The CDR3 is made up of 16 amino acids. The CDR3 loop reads CATSDPGGTGGNEQFF. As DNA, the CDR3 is TGTGCCACCAGTGATCCTGGCGGGACAGGGGGCAATGAGCAGTTCTTC.

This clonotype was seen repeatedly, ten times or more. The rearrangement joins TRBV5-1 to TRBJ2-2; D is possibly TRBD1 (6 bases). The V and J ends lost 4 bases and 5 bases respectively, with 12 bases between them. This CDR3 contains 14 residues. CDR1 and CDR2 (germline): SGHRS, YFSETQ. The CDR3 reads CASSDTGSTGELFF. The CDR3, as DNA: TGCGCCAGCAGCGACACAGGGAGTACCGGGGAGCTGTTTTTT.

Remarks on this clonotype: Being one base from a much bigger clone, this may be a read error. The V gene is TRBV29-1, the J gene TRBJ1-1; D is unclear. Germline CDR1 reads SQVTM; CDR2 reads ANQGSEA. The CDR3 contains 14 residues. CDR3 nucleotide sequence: TGCAGCGTTGCGACGGCAACAGCGAACACTGAAGTTTTCTTT. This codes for CSVATATANTEVFF. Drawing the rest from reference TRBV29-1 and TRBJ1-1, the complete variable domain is SAVISQKPSRDICQRGTSLTIQCQVDSQVTMMFWYRQQPGQSLTLIATANQGSEATYESGFVIDKFPISRPNLTFSTLTVSNMSPEDSSIYLCSVATATANTEVFFGQGTRLTVV.

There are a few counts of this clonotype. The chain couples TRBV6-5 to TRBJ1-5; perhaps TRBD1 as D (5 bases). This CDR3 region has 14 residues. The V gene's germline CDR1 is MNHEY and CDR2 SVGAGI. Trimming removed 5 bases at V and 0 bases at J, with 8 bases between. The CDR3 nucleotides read TGTGCCAGCAGTCAACAGGCTAGCAATCAGCCCCAGCATTTT. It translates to CASSQQASNQPQHF.

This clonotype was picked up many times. This chain's CDR3 is CASVTGDLDTQYF. In nucleotides, the CDR3 is TGTGCCAGCGTCACGGGAGATTTAGATACGCAGTATTTT. This rearrangement joins TRBV2 to TRBJ2-3; maybe TRBD2 (6 bases). The V end was cut by 8 bases, the J end by 5 bases, with 14 bases between. CDR1 and CDR2 from the germline V gene are SNHLY and FYNNEI. The CDR3 is made up of 13 amino acids.

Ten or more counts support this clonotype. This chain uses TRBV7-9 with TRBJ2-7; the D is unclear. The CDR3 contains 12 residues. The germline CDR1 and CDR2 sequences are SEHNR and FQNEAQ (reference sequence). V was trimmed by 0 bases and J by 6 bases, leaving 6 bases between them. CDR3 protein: CASSLASGEQYF. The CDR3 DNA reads TGTGCCAGCAGCTTAGCGAGTGGCGAGCAGTACTTC.

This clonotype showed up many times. CDR3 in amino acids: CASSQDAREQYF. Here the CDR3 DNA reads TGCGCCAGCAGCCAAGATGCGAGAGAGCAGTACTTC. This chain uses TRBV4-3 with TRBJ2-7; no firm D call. The V end lost 0 bases, the J end lost 7 bases, and 7 bases lay between the germline ends. Germline V CDR1 and CDR2: LGHNA, YSLEER. There are 12 residues in the CDR3.

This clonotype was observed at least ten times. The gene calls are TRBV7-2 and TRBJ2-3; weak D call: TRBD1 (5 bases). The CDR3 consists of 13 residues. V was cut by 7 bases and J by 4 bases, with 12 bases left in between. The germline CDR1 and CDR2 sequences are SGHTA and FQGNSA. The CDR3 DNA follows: TGTGCCAGCAACCAGGGTTCCCCAGATACGCAGTATTTT. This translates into CASNQGSPDTQYF.

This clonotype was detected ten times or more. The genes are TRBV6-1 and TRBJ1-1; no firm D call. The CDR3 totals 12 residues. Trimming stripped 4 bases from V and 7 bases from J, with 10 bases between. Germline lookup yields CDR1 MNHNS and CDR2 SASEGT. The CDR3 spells CASSVSGSEAFF. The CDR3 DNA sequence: TGTGCCAGCAGTGTCTCCGGGAGTGAAGCTTTCTTT.

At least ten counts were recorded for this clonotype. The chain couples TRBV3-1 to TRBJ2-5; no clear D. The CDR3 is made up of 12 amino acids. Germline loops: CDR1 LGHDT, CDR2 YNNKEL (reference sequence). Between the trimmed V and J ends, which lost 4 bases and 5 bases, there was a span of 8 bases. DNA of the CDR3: TGTGCCAGCAGCCGCCGGACCGAGACCCAGTACTTC. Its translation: CASSRRTETQYF.